This T cell receptor (beta chain) was identified in a study of blood T cell repertoires in COVID-19. The overall study: The origin of the acute and convalescent COVID-19 samples was the United States, Italy and Spain. PBMCs, B-cell-depleted T cells, or T cells provided the cDNA or gDNA that made up the material.

This CDR3 is built from 15 residues. Germline CDR1 is SNHLY and CDR2 is FYNNEI. With 5 bases clipped from V and 1 base from J, the junction kept 2 bases outside the gene matches. In the original processing: Estimation of nucleated cell counts relied on the amplification of reference gene primers. The method was immunoSEQ multiplex PCR; TCRdb's version includes in-frame clones alone and lacks a portion of them. V, J and clone size were drawn from that table, and D and trimming were deduced from the DNA. The table has 200,000 to 300,000 clones, 80% to 90% seen once. The chain combines TRBV2 with TRBJ2-6, with 7 bases aligning to TRBD1. The specimen was peripheral blood. The sequence was collected from a woman in her seventies with acute or convalescent COVID-19. Here the CDR3 DNA reads TGTGCCAGCAGTCTACAGGGGTCTGGGGCCAACGTCCTGACTTTC. Translated: CASSLQGSGANVLTF.